This T cell receptor beta chain was recorded in a study of blood T cell repertoires in COVID-19. Study in general: From T cells, B-cell-depleted T cells, or PBMCs came the material, which was cDNA or gDNA.

Germline assignment: CDR1 MDHEN and CDR2 SYDVKM. The CDR3 sequence is 11 residues long. Trimming took off 6 bases at V and 9 bases at J, with 12 bases between the two ends. In the original workflow: By means of reference gene primer amplification, nucleated cell counts were estimated. Generated by immunoSEQ multiplex PCR, the TCRdb table keeps only in-frame clones and is missing some. V, J and clone size are those of that table, while D and trimming were read from the DNA. The sample yields 350,000 or so clones, around nine tenths seen once. The sequence was collected from a young woman who had been exposed to COVID-19. The chain combines TRBV28 with TRBJ2-7, with TRBD1 as a possible D gene (5 bases). Sequenced material: PBMCs or T cells enriched from blood (not recorded which). The CDR3 DNA follows: TGTGCCAGCAGCTTGGGGCAGATGCAGTACTTC. Amino acid sequence: CASSLGQMQYF.